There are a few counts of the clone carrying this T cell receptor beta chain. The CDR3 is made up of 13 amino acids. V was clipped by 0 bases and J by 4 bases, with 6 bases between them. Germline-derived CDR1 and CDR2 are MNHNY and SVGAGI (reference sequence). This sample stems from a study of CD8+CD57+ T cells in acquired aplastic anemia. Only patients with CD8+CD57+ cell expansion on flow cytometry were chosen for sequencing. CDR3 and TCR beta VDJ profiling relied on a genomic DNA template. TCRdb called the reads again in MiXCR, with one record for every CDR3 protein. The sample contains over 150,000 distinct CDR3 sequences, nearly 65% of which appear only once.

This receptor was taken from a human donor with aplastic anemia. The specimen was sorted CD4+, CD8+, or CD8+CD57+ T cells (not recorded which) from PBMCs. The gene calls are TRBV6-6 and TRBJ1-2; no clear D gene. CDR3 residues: CASSYSPSYGYTF. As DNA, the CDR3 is TGTGCCAGCAGTTACTCCCCCAGCTATGGCTACACCTTC.